The 15 T cell receptor beta chains given below trace back to one sample, sequenced in a study of blood T cells in healthy people across ages (dated by TCRdb to about 2015). Libraries were constructed by 5' RACE. TCRdb shows the sequencer as Illumina HiSeq 2500. A second PCR of roughly 6 to 12 cycles was performed with a sample-barcoded 5' primer and a J-beta primer mix. In TCRdb, the public reads were trimmed at Q25 with fastp and aligned with MiXCR, with productive beta chains retained. Entries that share a CDR3 protein sequence are merged under the most common genes and DNA. Here the sample has around 1,000,000 distinct CDR3 sequences; around 25% occur a single time. Approximately 0.79% of the sample rests with the top ten. The data also belong to a second study, concerning T cells of mothers and their children.

Input material: blood. All receptors come from a girl aged 2-10 years in good health.

This clonotype occurred a few times. The genes are TRBV12-3 or TRBV12-4 and TRBJ2-1, with 13 bases that match TRBD2. Trimming at V came to 5 bases and at J to 9 bases, leaving 7 bases not matched to a gene. The CDR3 covers 15 residues. As DNA, the CDR3 is TGTGCCAGCAGTATACTAGCGGGGGGGCCGTTTGAGCAGTTCTTC. Protein sequence: CASSILAGGPFEQFF.

Many counts were recorded for this clonotype. The chain recombines TRBV28 with TRBJ2-7; 7 positions match TRBD2. J was trimmed by 3 bases and V by 8 bases; bases with no gene match: 4. Germline-derived CDR1 and CDR2 are MDHEN and SYDVKM. The CDR3 contains 12 residues. CDR3 bases: TGTGCCAGCGGGGGGGGAGGCTACGAGCAGTACTTC. Translated: CASGGGGYEQYF.

The sample holds a few counts of this clonotype. V gene TRBV5-1 combines with J gene TRBJ1-2, with D possibly matching TRBD1 (5 bases). The germline CDR1 and CDR2 sequences are SGHRS and YFSETQ. Trimming stripped 0 bases from V and 3 bases from J, with 15 bases between. The CDR3 is 16 residues long. CDR3 loop: CASSLAMGMGDYGYTF. The CDR3 nucleotides are TGCGCCAGCAGCTTGGCTATGGGGATGGGGGACTATGGCTACACCTTC.

This chain joins TRBV7-2 and TRBJ1-1, with D uncertain. Germline V CDR1 and CDR2: SGHTA, FQGNSA. Trimming left V 6 bases short and J 0 bases short, with 17 bases between. The CDR3 contains 16 residues. CDR3 sequence reads: CASSLSPEAMNTEAFF. The CDR3 bases are TGTGCCAGCAGTCTGAGCCCCGAGGCAATGAACACTGAAGCTTTCTTT.

This clonotype was found many times. The chain uses TRBV25-1 and TRBJ2-7; no firm D call. There are 11 residues in the CDR3. V lost 0 bases, J lost 3 bases, and 0 bases lay in between. Germline lookup yields CDR1 MGHDK and CDR2 SYGVNS. The CDR3: CASSEYYEQYF. CDR3 DNA sequence: TGTGCCAGCAGTGAATACTACGAGCAGTACTTC.

This clonotype turned up a few times. V usage is TRBV10-3 and J usage is TRBJ2-3; 8 positions agree with TRBD1. CDR1 is ENHRY, CDR2 SYGVKD, per germline. Trimming at V came to 9 bases and at J to 0 bases, leaving 5 bases not matched to a gene. CDR3 length equals 14 residues. The CDR3 DNA reads TGTGCCATAGACAGGGGCGGGAGCACAGATACGCAGTATTTT. Translating it yields CAIDRGGSTDTQYF.

Here the CDR3 reads CASSISQGRGYTF. CDR3 DNA sequence: TGTGCCAGTAGTATCTCTCAGGGACGCGGCTACACCTTC. The rearrangement uses TRBV19 and TRBJ1-2; possible D gene TRBD1, 5 bases. This CDR3 comprises 13 residues. Trimming removed 3 bases from V and 8 bases from J, with 13 bases in between. Looked up from germline, CDR1 is LNHDA and CDR2 is SQIVND (reference sequence).

There are a few counts of this clonotype. Being one base from a much bigger clone, this may be a read error. The chain recombines TRBV4-2 with TRBJ2-5, with no clear D. The end of the DNA aligns better with TRBJ2-7, so the J call may be wrong. Germline V gene data show CDR1 as LGHNA and CDR2 as YNFKEQ. This CDR3 spans 12 amino acids. The CDR3 DNA follows: TGTGCCAGCAGCCAAGACATCTACGAGCAGTACTTC. Protein product: CASSQDIYEQYF.

The chain couples TRBV29-1 to TRBJ1-1; weak D call: TRBD1 (6 bases). The length of the CDR3 is 14 residues. V shed 5 bases and J shed 0 bases, with 13 bases lying between them. Germline V gene sequence: CDR1 SQVTM, CDR2 ANQGSEA. In nucleotides, the CDR3 is TGCAGCGTTAGAAGGACAGTGATGAACACTGAAGCTTTCTTT. It codes for CSVRRTVMNTEAFF. The full variable domain, completed using reference TRBV29-1 and TRBJ1-1, is SAVISQKPSRDICQRGTSLTIQCQVDSQVTMMFWYRQQPGQSLTLIATANQGSEATYESGFVIDKFPISRPNLTFSTLTVSNMSPEDSSIYLCSVRRTVMNTEAFFGQGTRLTVV.

This clonotype occurred once. V and J are TRBV20-1 and TRBJ2-3; D uncertain. This CDR3 spans 11 amino acids. Per the germline V gene, CDR1 is DFQATT and CDR2 is SNEGSKA (reference sequence). Trimming removed 5 bases from V and 9 bases from J, with 12 bases in between. The CDR3 loop reads CSADPADTQYF. CDR3 bases: TGCAGTGCTGACCCTGCCGACACGCAGTATTTT.

The rearrangement uses TRBV29-1 and TRBJ2-1, with 10 bases identical to TRBD2. The length of the CDR3 is 14 residues. The V gene end was trimmed by 5 bases and the J gene end by 3 bases; junction bases not matched to a gene: 4. Looked up from germline, CDR1 is SQVTM and CDR2 is ANQGSEA. The DNA of the CDR3 is TGCAGCGTTCAAGGGACTAGCGACTACAATGAGCAGTTCTTC. Translation gives CSVQGTSDYNEQFF.

This clonotype was seen a few times. This rearrangement joins TRBV5-5 to TRBJ1-5; D perhaps matches TRBD1 (6 bases). The CDR3 runs to 15 residues. Germline CDR1 reads SGHKS; CDR2 reads YYEKEE (reference sequence). Trimming left V 0 bases short and J 5 bases short, with 12 bases between. This CDR3 is CASSLEDSPHQPQHF. DNA of the CDR3: TGTGCCAGCAGCTTGGAGGACAGTCCTCATCAGCCCCAGCATTTT. The whole variable domain, filled in from reference TRBV5-5 and TRBJ1-5, reads DAGVTQSPTHLIKTRGQQVTLRCSPISGHKSVSWYQQVLGQGPQFIFQYYEKEERGRGNFPDRFSARQFPNYSSELNVNALLLGDSALYLCASSLEDSPHQPQHFGDGTRLSIL.

This clonotype has more than one count but fewer than ten. The gene calls are TRBV5-5 and TRBJ2-5; D is unclear. Germline CDR1 reads SGHKS; CDR2 reads YYEKEE (reference sequence). The CDR3 totals 14 residues. Trimming stripped 1 base from V and 0 bases from J, with 7 bases between. The CDR3 protein is CASSLWRDQETQYF. In DNA form, the CDR3 reads TGTGCCAGCAGCTTGTGGAGAGACCAAGAGACCCAGTACTTC.

This clonotype was seen a handful of times. This sequence joins TRBV20-1 and TRBJ2-5; D gene uncertain. The end of the DNA fits TRBJ2-1 better, so the J call may be wrong. The CDR3 runs to 15 residues. Germline V gene lookup returns CDR1 DFQATT and CDR2 SNEGSKA (reference sequence). The CDR3 sequence is CSARDRGRSTSEQFF. CDR3 DNA sequence: TGCAGTGCTAGAGATCGTGGTCGGTCAACCAGTGAGCAGTTCTTC.

This clonotype has only a few counts. The J gene is TRBJ1-2, the V gene TRBV29-1, with unresolved D. The CDR3 has 10 amino acids. In germline, CDR1 is SQVTM, CDR2 ANQGSEA. V lost 3 bases and J lost 14, with 13 bases in between. This CDR3 reads CSVEGLEETF. CDR3 DNA sequence: TGCAGCGTTGAGGGTCTCGAGGAAACCTTC. Combining the CDR3 with reference TRBV29-1 and TRBJ1-2 gives the whole variable domain SAVISQKPSRDICQRGTSLTIQCQVDSQVTMMFWYRQQPGQSLTLIATANQGSEATYESGFVIDKFPISRPNLTFSTLTVSNMSPEDSSIYLCSVEGLEETFGSGTRLTVV.